A selection of T cell receptor beta chains follows, all from one sample in a study of blood T cell repertoires in COVID-19. Sequenced by immunoSEQ multiplex PCR; TCRdb stores in-frame clones only, minus some. The data hold roughly 300,000 clones, with approximately 86% observed a single time. Input material: PBMCs or T cells enriched from blood (not recorded which). Receptors originate from a woman aged 40 to 50 with acute COVID-19. CDR3s include the opening cysteine and the closing phenylalanine or tryptophan. D genes are given only for firm matches. For some rows the clone size is stated as once, few or many, or as a class when expanded; others skip it.

V,J,D,size,CDR3,DNA
TRBV18,TRBJ1-1,.,.,CASSPLSAGTEAFF,TGTGCCAGCTCACCATTGTCGGCGGGCACTGAAGCTTTCTTT
TRBV28,TRBJ2-7,TRBD2,.,CASSLRIAGLYEQYF,TGTGCCAGCAGTCTCAGGATAGCGGGTCTCTACGAGCAGTACTTC
TRBV5-1,TRBJ2-7,.,.,CASSLGRGFHEQYF,TGCGCCAGCAGCTTGGGTAGGGGCTTCCACGAGCAGTACTTC
TRBV14,TRBJ2-7,.,.,CASSHPPPGEQYF,TGTGCCAGCAGCCACCCCCCCCCGGGGGAGCAGTACTTC
TRBV27,TRBJ2-1,.,.,CASSSGYNEQFF,TGTGCCAGCAGTTCAGGATACAATGAGCAGTTCTTC
TRBV6-5,TRBJ1-2,.,.,CASSNTVNYGYTF,TGTGCCAGCAGCAATACAGTTAACTATGGCTACACCTTC
TRBV27,TRBJ1-2,.,once,CASKSTRAGNYGYTF,TGTGCCAGCAAATCAACCCGGGCAGGGAACTATGGCTACACCTTC
TRBV27,TRBJ2-2,.,.,CASSLVRGSGELFF,TGTGCCAGCAGTTTAGTACGGGGGTCCGGGGAGCTGTTTTTT
TRBV7-2,TRBJ2-1,TRBD2,.,CASSSGPSGQGSYNEQFF,TGTGCCAGCAGCTCGGGCCCTAGCGGGCAGGGTTCCTACAATGAGCAGTTCTTC
TRBV4-3,TRBJ2-2,TRBD2,.,CASSPTTSGGSVTGELFF,TGCGCCAGCAGCCCAACGACTAGCGGGGGATCTGTCACCGGGGAGCTGTTTTTT
TRBV7-2,TRBJ2-4,.,.,CASSFSAALAKNIQYF,TGTGCCAGCAGCTTCAGTGCCGCCTTAGCCAAAAACATTCAGTACTTC
TRBV27,TRBJ2-7,TRBD2,.,CASSPRTSGTHEQYF,TGTGCCAGCAGTCCCCGGACTAGCGGGACCCACGAGCAGTACTTC
TRBV4-3,TRBJ1-2,TRBD1,.,CASSQGDRDYGYTF,TGCGCCAGCAGCCAAGGGGACAGGGATTATGGCTACACCTTC
TRBV28,TRBJ2-6,TRBD2,.,CASSLGGWYDVLTF,TGTGCCAGCAGTTTGGGGGGGTGGTACGACGTCCTGACTTTC
TRBV2,TRBJ2-1,TRBD1,.,CASSLPGQGVIIYNEQFF,TGTGCCAGCAGTCTACCGGGACAGGGAGTAATAATCTACAATGAGCAGTTCTTC
TRBV11-2,TRBJ2-5,TRBD2,.,CASSLGLAGGRETQYF,TGTGCCAGCAGCTTAGGGCTAGCGGGGGGTAGGGAGACCCAGTACTTC
TRBV24-1,TRBJ1-5,.,.,CATSEHGSNQPQHF,TGTGCCACCAGTGAGCACGGTTCTAATCAGCCCCAGCATTTT